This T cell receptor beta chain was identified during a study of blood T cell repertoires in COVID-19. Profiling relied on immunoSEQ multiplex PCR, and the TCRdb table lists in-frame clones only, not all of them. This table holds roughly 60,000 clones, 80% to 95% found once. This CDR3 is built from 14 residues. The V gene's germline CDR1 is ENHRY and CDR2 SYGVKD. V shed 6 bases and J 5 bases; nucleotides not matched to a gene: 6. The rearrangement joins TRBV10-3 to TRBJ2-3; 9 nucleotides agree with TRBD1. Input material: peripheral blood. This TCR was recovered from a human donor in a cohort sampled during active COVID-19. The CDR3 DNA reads TGTGCCATCAGCGGGACAGGGAGTGGAGATACGCAGTATTTT. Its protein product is CAISGTGSGDTQYF.